These 24 T cell receptor beta chains share one sample of origin, sequenced in a study of technical replicates of blood from several donors (dated 2017 in TCRdb). Libraries came from the immunoSEQ multiplex PCR assay. Drawn from immuneACCESS, this table holds only the in-frame rearrangements with V and J called that TCRdb kept. Clones are partly lost; checked studies trace under half to an unresolved V gene and leave the rest unexplained. Here the sample has fewer than 100,000 clones; 90% to 96% occur a single time. The leading ten clones occupy roughly 0.22% of the sample. Sequenced material: T cells isolated from PBMCs. The origin of the receptors is a human donor in good health.

This chain joins TRBV27 and TRBJ2-3; TRBD2 aligns across 11 bases. Germline values: CDR1 MNHEY, CDR2 SMNVEV (reference sequence). The CDR3 is 15 residues long. The V gene end was trimmed by 6 bases and the J gene end by 4 bases; junction bases not matched to a gene: 6. The DNA for the CDR3 is TGTGCCAGCAGGGAACTAGCGGGAGAGTCAGATACGCAGTATTTT. Protein: CASRELAGESDTQYF.

The genes are TRBV12-5 and TRBJ2-2; D might be TRBD1 (6 bases). Trimming left V 4 bases short and J 2 bases short, with 8 bases between. Per the germline V gene, CDR1 is LGHNT and CDR2 is FRNRAP. The CDR3 covers 14 residues. The CDR3 DNA reads TGTGCTAGTGGTTCGGACAGAAACACCGGGGAGCTGTTTTTT. It specifies CASGSDRNTGELFF.

V usage is TRBV28 and J usage is TRBJ2-5; TRBD2 agrees at 7 bases. The germline CDR1 and CDR2 sequences are MDHEN and SYDVKM. The CDR3 has 14 amino acids. Losses at the gene ends were 6 bases for V and 1 base for J; bases not matched to a gene: 5. In DNA form, the CDR3 reads TGTGCCAGCAGCAAAACTAGCGTCCAAGAGACCCAGTACTTC. Encoded protein: CASSKTSVQETQYF.

V gene TRBV7-9 combines with J gene TRBJ2-3; D is perhaps TRBD2 (7 bases). Trimming left V 1 base short and J 1 base short, with 15 bases between. The CDR3 contains 17 residues. Germline lookup yields CDR1 SEHNR and CDR2 FQNEAQ (reference sequence). In DNA form, the CDR3 reads TGTGCCAGCAGCTTAGTTATGGGGGGGGGCGGCACAGATACGCAGTATTTT. It is translated as CASSLVMGGGGTDTQYF.

The chain has TRBV4-2 and TRBJ2-3; 10 nucleotides line up with TRBD1. The V segment lost 4 bases and the J segment 3 bases; nucleotides outside the gene matches: 4. Germline values: CDR1 LGHNA, CDR2 YNFKEQ. The CDR3 consists of 15 residues. The DNA of the CDR3 is TGTGCCAGCAGCCCGCGGGACAGGGGTACAGATACGCAGTATTTT. Protein: CASSPRDRGTDTQYF.

The sample holds one count of this clone. The chain recombines TRBV14 with TRBJ2-5; D is possibly TRBD1 (6 bases). From germline, CDR1 is SGHDN and CDR2 FVKESK. The CDR3 consists of 12 residues. Trimming took off 2 bases at V and 10 bases at J, with 11 bases between the two ends. CDR3 nucleotide sequence: TGTGCCAGCAGCCAATACAGGGCGTACCAGTACTTC. The encoded protein is CASSQYRAYQYF.

This chain joins TRBV5-1 and TRBJ2-7; 7 bases are a match to TRBD2. The V gene's germline CDR1 is SGHRS and CDR2 YFSETQ. The CDR3 is 17 residues long. The ends lost 2 bases at V and 1 base at J; junction bases unmatched: 12. This chain's CDR3 is CASSLFFGASGSYEQYF. CDR3 bases: TGCGCCAGCAGCTTATTTTTCGGGGCTAGCGGATCCTACGAGCAGTACTTC.

The rearrangement joins TRBV6-6 to TRBJ2-1; 8 bases are shared with TRBD2. The junction had 5 bases not matched to a gene; V was cut back by 8 bases and J by 2 bases. The CDR3 consists of 14 residues. Germline V gene lookup returns CDR1 MNHNY and CDR2 SVGAGI (reference sequence). DNA of the CDR3: TGTGCCAGCGGGGCCGGGAGGGCCTACAATGAGCAGTTCTTC. This translates into CASGAGRAYNEQFF.

The gene calls are TRBV23-1 and TRBJ2-1, with 9 bases lining up with TRBD2. TRBV23-1 is given ORF status, its function remaining uncertain. The V segment lost 1 base and the J segment 8 bases; nucleotides outside the gene matches: 12. This CDR3 has 17 residues. The CDR3 region is CASSQFRSSGSSDEQFF. The CDR3 nucleotides are TGCGCCAGCAGTCAATTCAGGAGTAGCGGGAGTTCCGATGAGCAGTTCTTC.

The gene calls are TRBV6-6 and TRBJ2-3, with D perhaps matching TRBD2 (5 bases). Germline V lookup: CDR1 MNHNY, CDR2 SVGAGI (reference sequence). The CDR3 has 12 amino acids. Trimming took off 5 bases at V and 4 bases at J, with 7 bases between the two ends. CDR3 in amino acids: CASSPDSDTQYF. The CDR3 region has the DNA TGTGCCAGCAGTCCGGACTCAGATACGCAGTATTTT.

In its sample, this clone was seen once. J is TRBJ1-1 and V is TRBV6-1; the match to TRBD1 covers 7 bases. In germline, CDR1 is MNHNS, CDR2 SASEGT. CDR3 length: 14 amino acids. V shed 6 bases, J shed 0 bases, and the junction held 4 bases outside the gene matches. The CDR3 bases are TGTGCCAGCAGAGGGACAGTCTTGAACACTGAAGCTTTCTTT. It codes for CASRGTVLNTEAFF.

The chain recombines TRBV9 with TRBJ2-3, with D possibly being TRBD2 (6 bases). The CDR3 has 15 residues. The V end lost 0 bases, the J end lost 7 bases, and 15 bases lay between the germline ends. Germline assignment: CDR1 SGDLS and CDR2 YYNGEE. CDR3 amino acids: CASSVGLARSNTQYF. In nucleotides, the CDR3 is TGTGCCAGCAGCGTAGGGCTAGCGAGGTCCAATACGCAGTATTTT.

This chain's CDR3 is CASSPPRGRGSSYEQYF. In DNA form, the CDR3 reads TGTGCCAGCAGCCCACCGAGGGGGAGGGGATCCTCCTACGAGCAGTACTTC. The chain employs TRBV11-2 and TRBJ2-7, with a possible D match to TRBD2 (7 bases). V lost 5 bases to trimming and J lost 0 bases, with 20 bases between them. Per germline, CDR1 SGHAT and CDR2 FQNNGV. CDR3 length equals 17 residues. Combining the CDR3 with reference TRBV11-2 and TRBJ2-7 gives the whole variable domain EAGVAQSPRYKIIEKRQSVAFWCNPISGHATLYWYQQILGQGPKLLIQFQNNGVVDDSQLPKDRFSAERLKGVDSTLKIQPAKLEDSAVYLCASSPPRGRGSSYEQYFGPGTRLTVT.

The rearrangement links TRBV9 to TRBJ1-3; D remains ambiguous. Trimming cost V 1 base and J 4 bases, with 12 bases left between them. This CDR3 is built from 15 residues. Germline CDR1 is SGDLS and CDR2 is YYNGEE. Written as DNA, the CDR3 is TGTGCCAGCAGCGTATCAATAATGGAGGGAAACACCATATATTTT. This translates into CASSVSIMEGNTIYF. Full variable domain (missing parts from reference TRBV9 and TRBJ1-3): DSGVTQTPKHLITATGQRVTLRCSPRSGDLSVYWYQQSLDQGLQFLIQYYNGEERAKGNILERFSAQQFPDLHSELNLSSLELGDSALYFCASSVSIMEGNTIYFGEGSWLTVV.

The CDR3 sequence is CASSFRPGDEGAGELFF. CDR3 DNA: TGCGCCAGCAGCTTCAGGCCAGGGGACGAAGGGGCCGGGGAGCTGTTTTTT. This sequence joins TRBV5-1 and TRBJ2-2, with D perhaps TRBD1 (6 bases). The CDR3 runs 17 residues. Germline CDR1 SGHRS, CDR2 YFSETQ. V was trimmed by 2 bases and J by 6 bases, leaving 20 bases between them.

The chain carries TRBV18 and TRBJ2-1, with TRBD2 matching over 14 bases. Germline V gives CDR1 KGHSH, CDR2 LQKENI. This CDR3 has 18 amino acids. Trimming took 5 bases from V and 4 from J; bases not matched to a gene: 10. CDR3 coding DNA: TGTGCCAGCTCATCGTCGACTAGCGGGGGGGCCACGTACAATGAGCAGTTCTTC. It specifies CASSSSTSGGATYNEQFF.

The CDR3 DNA follows: TGTGCCAGCAGTCCCGGGACTGTGAACACCGGGGAGCTGTTTTTT. As protein: CASSPGTVNTGELFF. The rearrangement uses TRBV6-5 and TRBJ2-2; D may be TRBD2 (6 bases). The CDR3 loop spans 15 amino acids. Germline CDR1 reads MNHEY; CDR2 reads SVGAGI. V was shortened by 5 bases and J by 1 base, with 11 bases between the two germline ends.

A word on this clone: One end of the junction does not line up with germline, which may come from a read error. The CDR3 DNA follows: TGCAGCGTAGAAGGGACTAGCGCATCCTACAATGAGCAGTTCTTC. It codes for CSVEGTSASYNEQFF. The gene calls are TRBV29-1 and TRBJ2-1, with 10 bases fitting TRBD2. The germline V gene has CDR1 SQVTM and CDR2 ANQGSEA. This CDR3 is 15 amino acids long.

This chain joins TRBV27 and TRBJ2-3; 14 nucleotides align to TRBD2. The germline gives CDR1 MNHEY, CDR2 SMNVEV (reference sequence). The CDR3 consists of 19 residues. V gave up 0 bases and J gave up 5 bases; unmatched junction bases: 10. The CDR3 loop is CASSLSWTSGGKVVDTQYF. CDR3 sequence (DNA): TGTGCCAGCAGTTTATCGTGGACTAGCGGGGGGAAGGTGGTAGATACGCAGTATTTT.

V is TRBV4-1 and J is TRBJ1-2; 8 bases line up with TRBD1. The CDR3 length is 17 residues. V lost 4 bases and J lost 7; bases outside the gene matches: 17. Germline V lookup: CDR1 MGHRA, CDR2 YSYEKL. In DNA form, the CDR3 reads TGCGCCAGCAGCCCAAAGTTCCCGCAACAGGGGGACTCTGGCTACACCTTC. Translated: CASSPKFPQQGDSGYTF.

This clone was picked up one time. CDR3 in DNA: TGCGCCAGCAGCCAAGACGCTAGCGGGTTTACAGATACGCAGTATTTT. Its translation: CASSQDASGFTDTQYF. The rearrangement joins TRBV4-1 to TRBJ2-3; TRBD2 aligns across 8 bases. The CDR3 is 16 amino acids. The germline V gene has CDR1 MGHRA and CDR2 YSYEKL. With 0 bases clipped from V and 3 bases from J, the junction kept 5 bases outside the gene matches.

Comments on this clone: Its ends do not fully match the called genes, so a read error is possible. The rearrangement joins TRBV4-1 to TRBJ2-7; 8 nucleotides agree with TRBD2. This CDR3 region has 17 residues. The V gene's germline CDR1 is MGHRA and CDR2 YSYEKL. The CDR3 spells CTSSRQGLVRLAYEQYF. The CDR3 nucleotides are TGCACCAGCAGCCGCCAGGGACTAGTTCGGTTAGCCTACGAGCAGTACTTC.

V is TRBV29-1 and J is TRBJ2-7; TRBD1 might be the D (5 bases). The CDR3 totals 10 residues. Trimming took off 4 bases at V and 5 bases at J, with 6 bases between the two ends. Germline lookup yields CDR1 SQVTM and CDR2 ANQGSEA. CDR3 residues: CSVGGHEQYF. CDR3 nucleotides: TGCAGCGTTGGGGGCCACGAGCAGTACTTC.

This clone was detected only once. No DNA is shown, since the ends of the CDR3 on it are uncertain; the CDR3 is the one TCRdb lists. The chain is built from TRBV29-1 and TRBJ2-5; the table's D call TRBD1 went unverified against the DNA. CDR1 is SQVTM, CDR2 ANQGSEA, per germline. The CDR3 totals 13 residues, both ends included. The chain's CDR3 is CSVDVGQGIYMNF.